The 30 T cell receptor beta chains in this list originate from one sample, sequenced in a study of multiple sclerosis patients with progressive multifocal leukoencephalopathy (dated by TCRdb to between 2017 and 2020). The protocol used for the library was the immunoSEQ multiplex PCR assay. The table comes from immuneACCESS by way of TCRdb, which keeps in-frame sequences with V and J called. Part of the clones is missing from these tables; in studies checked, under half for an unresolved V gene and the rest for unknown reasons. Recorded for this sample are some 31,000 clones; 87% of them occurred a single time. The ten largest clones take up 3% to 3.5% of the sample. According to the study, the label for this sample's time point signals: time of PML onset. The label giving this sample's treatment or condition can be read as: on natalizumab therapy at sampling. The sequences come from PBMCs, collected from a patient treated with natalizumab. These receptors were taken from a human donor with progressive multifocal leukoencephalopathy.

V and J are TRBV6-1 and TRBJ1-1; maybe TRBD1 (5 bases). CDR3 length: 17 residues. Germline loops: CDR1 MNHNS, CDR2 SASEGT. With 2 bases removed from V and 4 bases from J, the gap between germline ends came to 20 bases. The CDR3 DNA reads TGTGCCAGCAGTGAAAGGAGTAACTGGGGACGGGGCACTGAAGCTTTCTTT. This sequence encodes CASSERSNWGRGTEAFF.

CDR3 DNA: TGCAGCGTTGGGAGGCGGGCAGGGAACGAAAAACTGTTTTTT. It codes for CSVGRRAGNEKLFF. The V call is TRBV29-1, the J call TRBJ1-4, with D maybe TRBD1 (5 bases). The length of the CDR3 is 14 residues. The V end lost 4 bases, the J end lost 8 bases, and 17 bases lay between the germline ends. Germline V gene sequence: CDR1 SQVTM, CDR2 ANQGSEA.

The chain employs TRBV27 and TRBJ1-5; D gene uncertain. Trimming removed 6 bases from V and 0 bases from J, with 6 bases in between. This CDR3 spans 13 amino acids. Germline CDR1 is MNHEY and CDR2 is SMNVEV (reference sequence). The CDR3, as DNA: TGTGCCAGCAGCCCTTATAGCAATCAGCCCCAGCATTTT. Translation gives CASSPYSNQPQHF.

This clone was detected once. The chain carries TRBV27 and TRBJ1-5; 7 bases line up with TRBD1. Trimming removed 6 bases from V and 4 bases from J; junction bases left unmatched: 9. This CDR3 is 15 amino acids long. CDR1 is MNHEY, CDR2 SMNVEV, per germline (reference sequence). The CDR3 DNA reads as TGTGCCAGCAGGCCCCTCGGGACAGTAAATCAGCCCCAGCATTTT. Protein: CASRPLGTVNQPQHF.

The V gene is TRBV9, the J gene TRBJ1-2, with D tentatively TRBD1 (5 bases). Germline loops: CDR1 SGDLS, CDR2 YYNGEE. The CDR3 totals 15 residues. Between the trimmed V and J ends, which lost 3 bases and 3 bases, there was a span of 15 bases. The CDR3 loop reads CASSGRPQGDYGYTF. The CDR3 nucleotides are TGTGCCAGCAGCGGCCGACCCCAGGGAGACTATGGCTACACCTTC.

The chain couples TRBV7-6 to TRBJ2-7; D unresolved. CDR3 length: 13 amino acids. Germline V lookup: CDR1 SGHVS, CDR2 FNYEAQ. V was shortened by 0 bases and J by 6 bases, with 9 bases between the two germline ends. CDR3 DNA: TGTGCCAGCAGCTTAGCTAGATCGGGCGAGCAGTACTTC. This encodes CASSLARSGEQYF.

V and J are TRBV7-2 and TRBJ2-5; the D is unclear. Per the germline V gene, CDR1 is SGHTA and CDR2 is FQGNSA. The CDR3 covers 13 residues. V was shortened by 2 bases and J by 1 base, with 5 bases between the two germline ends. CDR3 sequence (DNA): TGTGCCAGCAGCTTACGTTTCCAAGAGACCCAGTACTTC. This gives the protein CASSLRFQETQYF.

The DNA of the CDR3 is TGTGCCAGCACGAGATCGGGGTCTAAAGAGCAGTACTTC. It encodes CASTRSGSKEQYF. The J gene is TRBJ2-7, the V gene TRBV27, with D tentatively TRBD2 (5 bases). The V end lost 7 bases, the J end lost 7 bases, and 17 bases lay between the germline ends. The germline CDR1 and CDR2 sequences are MNHEY and SMNVEV (reference sequence). This CDR3 has 13 amino acids.

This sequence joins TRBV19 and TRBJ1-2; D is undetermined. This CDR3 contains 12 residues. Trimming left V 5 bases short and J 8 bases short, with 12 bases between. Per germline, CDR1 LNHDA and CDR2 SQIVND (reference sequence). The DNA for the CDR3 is TGTGCCAGTAGTTCCCGGGGTAGGGGCTACACCTTC. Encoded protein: CASSSRGRGYTF. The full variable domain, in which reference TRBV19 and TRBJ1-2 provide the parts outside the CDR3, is DGGITQSPKYLFRKEGQNVTLSCEQNLNHDAMYWYRQDPGQGLRLIYYSQIVNDFQKGDIAEGYSVSREKKESFPLTVTSAQKNPTAFYLCASSSRGRGYTFGSGTRLTVV.

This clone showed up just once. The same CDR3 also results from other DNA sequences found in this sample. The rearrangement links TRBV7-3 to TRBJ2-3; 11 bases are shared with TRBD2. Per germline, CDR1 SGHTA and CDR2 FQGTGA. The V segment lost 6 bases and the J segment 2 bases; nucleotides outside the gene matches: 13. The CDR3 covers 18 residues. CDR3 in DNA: TGTGCCAGCAGTTCCCGACTAGCGGGAAGGATTGACACAGATACGCAGTATTTT. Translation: CASSSRLAGRIDTDTQYF.

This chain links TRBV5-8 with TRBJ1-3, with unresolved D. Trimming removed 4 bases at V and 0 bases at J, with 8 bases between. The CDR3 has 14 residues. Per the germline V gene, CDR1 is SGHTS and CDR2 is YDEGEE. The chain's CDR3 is CASSRRNSGNTIYF. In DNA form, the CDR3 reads TGTGCCAGCAGCCGACGGAACTCTGGAAACACCATATATTTT.

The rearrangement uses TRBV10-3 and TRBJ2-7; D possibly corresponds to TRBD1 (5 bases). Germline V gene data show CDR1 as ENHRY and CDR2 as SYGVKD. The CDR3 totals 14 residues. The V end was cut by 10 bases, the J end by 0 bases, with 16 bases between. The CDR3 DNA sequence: TGTGCCACCAAACAAGGGGCCGACTCCTACGAGCAGTACTTC. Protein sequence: CATKQGADSYEQYF.

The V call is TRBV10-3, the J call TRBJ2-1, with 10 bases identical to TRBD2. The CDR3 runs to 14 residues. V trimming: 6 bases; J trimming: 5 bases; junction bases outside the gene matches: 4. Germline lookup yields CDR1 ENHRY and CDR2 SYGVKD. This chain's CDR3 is CAIRPSGGNNEQFF. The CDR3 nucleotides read TGTGCCATCAGGCCTAGCGGGGGAAACAATGAGCAGTTCTTC.

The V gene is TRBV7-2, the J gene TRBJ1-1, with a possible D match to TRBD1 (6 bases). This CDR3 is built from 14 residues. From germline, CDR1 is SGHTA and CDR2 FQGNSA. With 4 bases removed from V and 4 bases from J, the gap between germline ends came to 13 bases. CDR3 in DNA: TGTGCCAGCAGCTCAACAGGGATCAGCACTGAAGCTTTCTTT. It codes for CASSSTGISTEAFF.

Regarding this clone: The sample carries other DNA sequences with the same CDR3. In DNA form, the CDR3 reads TGTGCCAGCAGCTTTTCACGACAGGGGGAAGCTTTCTTT. Amino acids: CASSFSRQGEAFF. The chain has TRBV7-6 and TRBJ1-1, with 8 nucleotides matching TRBD1. CDR3 size: 13 residues. Per germline, CDR1 SGHVS and CDR2 FNYEAQ. Trimming took 3 bases from V and 8 from J; bases not matched to a gene: 5.

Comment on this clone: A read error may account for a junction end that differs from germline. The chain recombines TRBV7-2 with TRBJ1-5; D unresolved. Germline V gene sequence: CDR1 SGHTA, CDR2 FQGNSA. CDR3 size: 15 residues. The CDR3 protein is CASNLAGMSNQPQHF. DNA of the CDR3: TGTGCCAGCAACTTAGCGGGGATGAGCAATCAGCCCCAGCATTTT.

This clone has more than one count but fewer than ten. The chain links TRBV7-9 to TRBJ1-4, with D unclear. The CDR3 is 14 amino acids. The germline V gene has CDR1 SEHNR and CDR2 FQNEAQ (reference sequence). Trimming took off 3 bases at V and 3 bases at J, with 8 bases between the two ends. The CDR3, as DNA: TGTGCCAGCAGCTTCAGTATACCTAATGAAAAACTGTTTTTT. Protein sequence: CASSFSIPNEKLFF.

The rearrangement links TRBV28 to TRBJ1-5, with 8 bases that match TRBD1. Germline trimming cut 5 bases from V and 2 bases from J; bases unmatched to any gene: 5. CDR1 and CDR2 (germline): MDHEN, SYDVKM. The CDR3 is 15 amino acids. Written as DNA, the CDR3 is TGTGCCAGCAGTCGGGAGACAGGGGGCAATCAGCCCCAGCATTTT. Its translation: CASSRETGGNQPQHF. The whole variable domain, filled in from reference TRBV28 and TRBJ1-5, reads DVKVTQSSRYLVKRTGEKVFLECVQDMDHENMFWYRQDPGLGLRLIYFSYDVKMKEKGDIPEGYSVSREKKERFSLILESASTNQTSMYLCASSRETGGNQPQHFGDGTRLSIL.

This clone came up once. The CDR3 loop is CASSSDRAGNQPQHF. CDR3 sequence (DNA): TGTGCCAGCAGTTCAGACAGGGCTGGTAATCAGCCCCAGCATTTT. The chain has TRBV27 and TRBJ1-5, with 7 bases aligning to TRBD1. The CDR3 is 15 residues long. With 4 bases clipped from V and 4 bases from J, the junction kept 7 bases outside the gene matches. Looked up from germline, CDR1 is MNHEY and CDR2 is SMNVEV (reference sequence).

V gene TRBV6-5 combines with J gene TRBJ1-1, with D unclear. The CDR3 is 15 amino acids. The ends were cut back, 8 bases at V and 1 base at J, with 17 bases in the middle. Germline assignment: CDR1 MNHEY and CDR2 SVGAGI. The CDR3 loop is CASCAVGVGNTEAFF. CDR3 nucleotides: TGTGCCAGCTGTGCGGTCGGGGTCGGGAACACTGAAGCTTTCTTT.

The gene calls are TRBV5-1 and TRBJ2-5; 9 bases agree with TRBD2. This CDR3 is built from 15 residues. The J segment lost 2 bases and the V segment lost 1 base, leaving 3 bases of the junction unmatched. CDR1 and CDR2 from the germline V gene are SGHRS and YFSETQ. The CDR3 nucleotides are TGCGCCAGCAGCTTGACTAGCGGGCCACAAGAGACCCAGTACTTC. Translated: CASSLTSGPQETQYF.

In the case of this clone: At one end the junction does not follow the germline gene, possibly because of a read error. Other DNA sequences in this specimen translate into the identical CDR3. The CDR3 region has the DNA TGTGCCAGCAGTTTAGGAGGGACTAGCGGATATACCTACGAGCAGTACTTC. Translating gives CASSLGGTSGYTYEQYF. This chain connects TRBV7-9 to TRBJ2-7; 11 bases align to TRBD2. The CDR3 length is 17 residues. Germline V gives CDR1 SEHNR, CDR2 FQNEAQ (reference sequence).

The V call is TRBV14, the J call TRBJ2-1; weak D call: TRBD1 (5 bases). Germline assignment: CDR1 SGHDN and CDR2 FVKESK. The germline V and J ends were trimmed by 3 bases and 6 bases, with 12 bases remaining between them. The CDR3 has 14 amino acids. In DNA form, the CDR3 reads TGTGCCAGCAGCCACAGGGCGACGCTCAATGAGCAGTTCTTC. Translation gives CASSHRATLNEQFF. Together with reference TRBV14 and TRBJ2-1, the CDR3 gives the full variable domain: EAGVTQFPSHSVIEKGQTVTLRCDPISGHDNLYWYRRVMGKEIKFLLHFVKESKQDESGMPNNRFLAERTGGTYSTLKVQPAELEDSGVYFCASSHRATLNEQFFGPGTRLTVL.

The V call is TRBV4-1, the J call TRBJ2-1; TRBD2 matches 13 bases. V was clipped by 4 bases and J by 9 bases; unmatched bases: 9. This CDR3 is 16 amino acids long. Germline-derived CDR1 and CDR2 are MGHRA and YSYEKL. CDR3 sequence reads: CASSPIGLAGDFEQFF. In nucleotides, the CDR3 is TGCGCCAGCAGCCCTATCGGACTAGCGGGAGATTTTGAGCAGTTCTTC.

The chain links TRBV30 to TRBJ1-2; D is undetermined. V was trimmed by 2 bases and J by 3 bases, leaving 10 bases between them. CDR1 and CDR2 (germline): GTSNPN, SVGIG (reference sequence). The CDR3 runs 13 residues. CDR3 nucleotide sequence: TGTGCCTGGAGTCCTAGTAGAGACTATGGCTACACCTTC. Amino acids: CAWSPSRDYGYTF.

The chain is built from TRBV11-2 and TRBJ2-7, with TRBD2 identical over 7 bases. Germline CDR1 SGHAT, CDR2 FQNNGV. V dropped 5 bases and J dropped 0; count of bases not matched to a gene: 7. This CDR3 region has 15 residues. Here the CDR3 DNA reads TGTGCCAGCAGCCCTGGACTAGAGATCTCCTACGAGCAGTACTTC. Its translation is CASSPGLEISYEQYF.

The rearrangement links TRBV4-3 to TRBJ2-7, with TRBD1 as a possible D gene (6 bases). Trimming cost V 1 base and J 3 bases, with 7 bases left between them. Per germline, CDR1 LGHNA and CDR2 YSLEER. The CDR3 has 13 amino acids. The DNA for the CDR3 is TGCGCCAGCAGCCAAGCCAGGGGCTACGAGCAGTACTTC. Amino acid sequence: CASSQARGYEQYF.

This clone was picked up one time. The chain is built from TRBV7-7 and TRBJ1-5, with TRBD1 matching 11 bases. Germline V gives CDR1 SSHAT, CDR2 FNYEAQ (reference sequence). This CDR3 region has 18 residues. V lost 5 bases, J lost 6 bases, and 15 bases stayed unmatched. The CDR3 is CASSPIGVAGQGVQPQHF. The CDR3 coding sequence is TGTGCCAGCAGCCCGATAGGGGTCGCGGGACAGGGGGTTCAGCCCCAGCATTTT. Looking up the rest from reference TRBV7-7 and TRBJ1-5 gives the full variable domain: GAGVSQSPRYKVTKRGQDVTLRCDPISSHATLYWYQQALGQGPEFLTYFNYEAQPDKSGLPSDRFSAERPEGSISTLTIQRTEQRDSAMYRCASSPIGVAGQGVQPQHFGDGTRLSIL.

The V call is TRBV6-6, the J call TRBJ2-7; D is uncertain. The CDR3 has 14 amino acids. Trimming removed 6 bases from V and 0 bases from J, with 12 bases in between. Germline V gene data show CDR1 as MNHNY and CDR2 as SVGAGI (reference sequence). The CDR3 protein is CASRATLDSYEQYF. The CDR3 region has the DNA TGTGCCAGCAGGGCCACCTTAGACTCCTACGAGCAGTACTTC.

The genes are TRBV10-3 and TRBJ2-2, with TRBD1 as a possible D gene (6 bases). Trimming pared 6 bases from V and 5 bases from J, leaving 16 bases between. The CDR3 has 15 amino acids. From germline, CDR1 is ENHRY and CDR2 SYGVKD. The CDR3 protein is CAIRGDEQGTGELFF. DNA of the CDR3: TGTGCCATCAGGGGAGATGAACAGGGAACCGGGGAGCTGTTTTTT.